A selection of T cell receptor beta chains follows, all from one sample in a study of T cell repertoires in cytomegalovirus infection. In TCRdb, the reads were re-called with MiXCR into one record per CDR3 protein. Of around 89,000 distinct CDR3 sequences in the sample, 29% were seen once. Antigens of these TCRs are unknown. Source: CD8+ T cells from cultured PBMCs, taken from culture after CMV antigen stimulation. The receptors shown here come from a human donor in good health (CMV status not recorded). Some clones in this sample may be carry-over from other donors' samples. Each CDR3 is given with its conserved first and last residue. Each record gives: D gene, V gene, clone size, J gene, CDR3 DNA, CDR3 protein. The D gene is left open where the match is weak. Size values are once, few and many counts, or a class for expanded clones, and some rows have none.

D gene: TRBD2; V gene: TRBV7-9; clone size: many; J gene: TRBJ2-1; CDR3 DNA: TGTGCCAGCACTCCCGGGTTACTAGCGGGGGATGAGCAGTTCTTC; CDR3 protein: CASTPGLLAGDEQFF
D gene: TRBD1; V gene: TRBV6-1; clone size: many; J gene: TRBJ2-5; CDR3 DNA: TGTGCCAGCAGTGAAGCGCTAGGGACAGCCTACCAAGAGACCCAGTACTTC; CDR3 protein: CASSEALGTAYQETQYF
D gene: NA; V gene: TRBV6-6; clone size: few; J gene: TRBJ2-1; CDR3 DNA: TGTGCCAGCAGTTTACAGTTCTACAATGAGCAGTTCTTC; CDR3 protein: CASSLQFYNEQFF
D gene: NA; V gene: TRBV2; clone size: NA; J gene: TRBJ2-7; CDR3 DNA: TGTGCCAGTGTTCCGGGGGCAGTCCGAAACGAGCAGTACTTC; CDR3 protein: CASVPGAVRNEQYF
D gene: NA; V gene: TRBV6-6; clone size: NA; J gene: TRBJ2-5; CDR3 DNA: TGTGCCAGCAGTTACTTGGCCTCAATTCGGGAGACCCAGTACTTC; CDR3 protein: CASSYLASIRETQYF
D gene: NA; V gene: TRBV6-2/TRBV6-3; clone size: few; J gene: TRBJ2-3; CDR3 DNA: TGTGCCAGCAGTTCCCCCGCGGAGAGCACAGATACGCAGTATTTT; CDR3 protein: CASSSPAESTDTQYF
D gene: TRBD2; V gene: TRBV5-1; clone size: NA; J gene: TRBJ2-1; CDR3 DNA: TGCGCCAGCAGCTCAAGCGGGGGGTTCTACAATGAGCAGTTCTTC; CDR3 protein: CASSSSGGFYNEQFF
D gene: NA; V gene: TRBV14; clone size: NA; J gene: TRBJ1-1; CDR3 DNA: TGTGCCAGCAGCCAAGGGTTAGGGAGGTCGAACACTGAAGCTTTCTTT; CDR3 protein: CASSQGLGRSNTEAFF
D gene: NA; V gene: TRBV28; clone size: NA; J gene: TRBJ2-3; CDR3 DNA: TGTGCCAGCAGTTTGAGAGGCGGGGCAATACTCACAGATACGCAGTATTTT; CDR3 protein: CASSLRGGAILTDTQYF
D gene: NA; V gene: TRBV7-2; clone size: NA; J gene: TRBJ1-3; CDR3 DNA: TGTGCCAGCAGCTTAGGCCGAGGTGGAAACACCATATATTTT; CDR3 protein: CASSLGRGGNTIYF
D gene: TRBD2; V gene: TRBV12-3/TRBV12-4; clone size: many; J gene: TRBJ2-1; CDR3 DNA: TGTGCCAGCAGTAGATTTGCGGGGGGCTACAATGAGCAGTTCTTC; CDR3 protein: CASSRFAGGYNEQFF
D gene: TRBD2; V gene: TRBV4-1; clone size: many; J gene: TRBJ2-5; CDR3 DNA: TGCGCCAGCAGCCCTTCGGGGGGGCAAGAGACCCAGTACTTC; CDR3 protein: CASSPSGGQETQYF
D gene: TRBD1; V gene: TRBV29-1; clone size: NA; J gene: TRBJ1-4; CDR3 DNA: TGCAGCGTTGTAGTAGCAGGGGGTGAAAAACTGTTTTTT; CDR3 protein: CSVVVAGGEKLFF
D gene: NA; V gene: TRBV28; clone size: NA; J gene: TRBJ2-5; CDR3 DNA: TGTGCCAGCATCAGAACAATGGGGGAGACCCAGTACTTC; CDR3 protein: CASIRTMGETQYF
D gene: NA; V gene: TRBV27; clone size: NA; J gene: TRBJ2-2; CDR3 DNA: TGTGCCAGCAGTTTAATAGGGGCCGGGGAGCTGTTTTTT; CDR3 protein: CASSLIGAGELFF
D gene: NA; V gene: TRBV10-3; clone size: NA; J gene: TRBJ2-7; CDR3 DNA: TGTGCCATCAGTGAGTCGGTGGTTTCCTACGAGCAGTACTTC; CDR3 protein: CAISESVVSYEQYF
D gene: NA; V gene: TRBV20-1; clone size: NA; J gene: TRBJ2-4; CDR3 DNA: TGCAGTGCTAGAGTAATGGTAGCCAAAAACATTCAGTACTTC; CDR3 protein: CSARVMVAKNIQYF
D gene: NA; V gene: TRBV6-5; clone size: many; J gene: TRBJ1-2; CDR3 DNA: TGTGCCAGCAGTTCCCTGCTAGGAGGGTCGGAGAATGGCTACACCTTC; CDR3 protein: CASSSLLGGSENGYTF
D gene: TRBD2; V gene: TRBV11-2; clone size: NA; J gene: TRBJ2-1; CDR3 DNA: TGTGCCAGCAGCTTATCCCCAGCCTTAGCGGGAGTATATGGCAATGAGCAGTTCTTC; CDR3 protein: CASSLSPALAGVYGNEQFF
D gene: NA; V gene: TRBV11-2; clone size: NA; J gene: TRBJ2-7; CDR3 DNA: TGTGCCAGCAGCTCATCAGGGCGGGTATACGAGCAGTACTTC; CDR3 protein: CASSSSGRVYEQYF
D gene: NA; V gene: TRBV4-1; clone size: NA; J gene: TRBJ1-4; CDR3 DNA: TGCGCCAGCAGCCAAGAATGGGCGCAGAATGAAAAACTGTTTTTT; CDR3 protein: CASSQEWAQNEKLFF
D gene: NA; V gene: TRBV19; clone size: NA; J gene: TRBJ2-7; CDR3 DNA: TGTGCCAGTAGTATTTTCGGGGATTCAGCCAACGAGCAGTACTTC; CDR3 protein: CASSIFGDSANEQYF
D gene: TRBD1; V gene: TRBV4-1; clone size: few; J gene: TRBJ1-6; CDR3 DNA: TGCGCCAGCAGCGCCGGGACAGGGCGTTCACCCCTCCACTTT; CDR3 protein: CASSAGTGRSPLHF
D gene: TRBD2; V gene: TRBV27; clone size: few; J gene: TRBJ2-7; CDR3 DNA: TGTGCCAGCAGTTTATCGGGGGGGTGGGGATACGAGCAGTACTTC; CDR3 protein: CASSLSGGWGYEQYF
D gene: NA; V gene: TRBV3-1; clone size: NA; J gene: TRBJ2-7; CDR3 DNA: TGTGCCAGCAGCTGGAGGTCAGGACAAATGGTTTACGAGCAGTACTTC; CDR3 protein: CASSWRSGQMVYEQYF
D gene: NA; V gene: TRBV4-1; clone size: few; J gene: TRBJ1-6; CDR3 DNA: TGCGCCAGCAGCCAAGATGGCTGGCTGGGAAGGACCTATAATTCACCCCTCCACTTT; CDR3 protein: CASSQDGWLGRTYNSPLHF
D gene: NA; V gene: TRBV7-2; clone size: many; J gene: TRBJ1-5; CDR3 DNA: TGTGCCAGCAGCTTTGGTCCGGGTTATAGCAATCAGCCCCAGCATTTT; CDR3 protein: CASSFGPGYSNQPQHF
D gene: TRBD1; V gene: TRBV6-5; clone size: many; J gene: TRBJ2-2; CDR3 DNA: TGTGCCAGCAGTTACCTGGACAGGGCCGGGGAGCTGTTTTTT; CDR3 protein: CASSYLDRAGELFF
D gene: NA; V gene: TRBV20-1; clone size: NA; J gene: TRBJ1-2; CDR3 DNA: TGCAGTGCTGAGCAATTGGGATACTATGGCTACACCTTC; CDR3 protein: CSAEQLGYYGYTF
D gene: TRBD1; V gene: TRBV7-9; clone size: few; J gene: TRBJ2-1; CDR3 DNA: TGTGCCAGCAGCCGGGACAGGGGTAACCTCAATGAGCAGTTCTTC; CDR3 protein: CASSRDRGNLNEQFF
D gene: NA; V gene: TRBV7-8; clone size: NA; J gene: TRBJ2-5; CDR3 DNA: TGTGCGACCTCCCCGGGGACGGGGGAGACCCAGTACTTC; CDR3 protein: CATSPGTGETQYF
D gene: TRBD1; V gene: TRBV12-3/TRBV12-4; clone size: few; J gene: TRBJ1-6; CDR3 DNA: TGTGCCAGCAGTCTATACCGGGACAGCCATAATTCACCCCTCCACTTT; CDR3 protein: CASSLYRDSHNSPLHF